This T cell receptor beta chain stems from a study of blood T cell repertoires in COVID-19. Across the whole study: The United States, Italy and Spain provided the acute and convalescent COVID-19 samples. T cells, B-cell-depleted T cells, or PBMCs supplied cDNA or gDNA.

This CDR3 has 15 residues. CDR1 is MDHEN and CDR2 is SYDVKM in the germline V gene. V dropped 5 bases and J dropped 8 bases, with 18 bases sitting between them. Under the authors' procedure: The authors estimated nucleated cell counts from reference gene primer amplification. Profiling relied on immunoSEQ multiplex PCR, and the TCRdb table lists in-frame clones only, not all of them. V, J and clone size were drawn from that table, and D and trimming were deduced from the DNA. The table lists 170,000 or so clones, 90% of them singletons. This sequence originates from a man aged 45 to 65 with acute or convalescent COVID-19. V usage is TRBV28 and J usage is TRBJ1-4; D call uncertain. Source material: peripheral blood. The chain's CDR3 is CASSPHIFTGEKLFF. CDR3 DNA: TGTGCCAGCAGTCCCCACATCTTTACGGGGGAAAAACTGTTTTTT.